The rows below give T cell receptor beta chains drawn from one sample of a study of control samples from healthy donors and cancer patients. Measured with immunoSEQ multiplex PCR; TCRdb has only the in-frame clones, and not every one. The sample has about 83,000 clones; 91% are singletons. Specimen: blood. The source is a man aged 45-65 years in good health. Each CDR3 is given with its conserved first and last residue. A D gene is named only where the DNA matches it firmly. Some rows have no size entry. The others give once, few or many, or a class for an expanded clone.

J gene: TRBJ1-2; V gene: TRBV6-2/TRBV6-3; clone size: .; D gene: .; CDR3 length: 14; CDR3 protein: CASSYQGRNYGYTF; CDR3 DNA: TGTGCCAGCAGTTATCAAGGCAGAAACTATGGCTACACCTTC
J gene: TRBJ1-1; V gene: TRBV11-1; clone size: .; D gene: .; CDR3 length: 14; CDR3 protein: CASSLDSTGTEAFF; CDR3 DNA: TGTGCCAGCAGCCTAGATTCTACGGGGACTGAAGCTTTCTTT
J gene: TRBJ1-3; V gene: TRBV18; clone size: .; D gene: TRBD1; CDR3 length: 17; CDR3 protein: CASSPPGRGLTGNTIYF; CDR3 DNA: TGTGCCAGCTCACCACCGGGCAGGGGGCTTACTGGAAACACCATATATTTT
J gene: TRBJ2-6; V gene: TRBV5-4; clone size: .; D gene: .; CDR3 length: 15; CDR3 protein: CASSPTAAGANVLTF; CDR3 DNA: TGTGCCAGCAGCCCAACGGCGGCCGGGGCCAACGTCCTGACTTTC
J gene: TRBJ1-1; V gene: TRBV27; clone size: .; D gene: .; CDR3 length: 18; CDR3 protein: CASNPDSSSTAMNTEAFF; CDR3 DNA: TGTGCCAGCAATCCCGACTCGTCATCGACAGCTATGAACACTGAAGCTTTCTTT
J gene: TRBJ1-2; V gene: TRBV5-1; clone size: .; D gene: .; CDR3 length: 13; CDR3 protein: CASSPGRLYGYTF; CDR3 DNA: TGCGCCAGCAGCCCCGGCCGCCTCTATGGCTACACCTTC
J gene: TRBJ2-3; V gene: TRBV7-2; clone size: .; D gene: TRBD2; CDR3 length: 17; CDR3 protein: CASSPSTGTSGADTQYF; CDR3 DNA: TGTGCCAGCAGCCCCTCCACCGGGACTAGCGGGGCAGATACGCAGTATTTT
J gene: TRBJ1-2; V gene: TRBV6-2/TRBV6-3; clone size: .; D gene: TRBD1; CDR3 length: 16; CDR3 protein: CASSFPKGGRSSGYTF; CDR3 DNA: TGTGCCAGCAGTTTTCCTAAAGGGGGCAGGTCGAGTGGCTACACCTTC
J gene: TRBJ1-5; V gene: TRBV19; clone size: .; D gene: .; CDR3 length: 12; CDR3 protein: CASSLEGQPQHF; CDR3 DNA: TGTGCCAGTAGTCTGGAAGGTCAGCCCCAGCATTTT
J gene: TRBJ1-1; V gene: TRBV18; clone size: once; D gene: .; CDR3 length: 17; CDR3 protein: CASSLRGGGFLDTEAFF; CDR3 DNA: TGTGCCAGCTCACTTCGAGGGGGTGGCTTCCTCGATACTGAAGCTTTCTTT
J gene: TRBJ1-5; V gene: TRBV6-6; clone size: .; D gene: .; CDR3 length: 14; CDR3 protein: CASSYGLNYQPQHF; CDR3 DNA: TGTGCCAGCAGTTACGGACTTAACTATCAGCCCCAGCATTTT
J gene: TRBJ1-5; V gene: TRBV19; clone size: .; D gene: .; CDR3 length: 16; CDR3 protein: CASSTLPSRGNVAQHF; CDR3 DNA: TGTGCCAGTAGTACGCTTCCTTCTCGGGGCAACGTGGCCCAGCATTTT
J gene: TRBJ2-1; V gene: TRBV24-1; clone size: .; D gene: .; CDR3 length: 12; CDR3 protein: CATSDPVNEQFF; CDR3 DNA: TGTGCCACCAGTGACCCAGTGAATGAGCAGTTCTTC
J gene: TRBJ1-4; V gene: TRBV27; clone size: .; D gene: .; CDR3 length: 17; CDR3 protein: CASSWGAGDATNEKLFF; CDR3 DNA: TGTGCCAGCAGTTGGGGGGCAGGGGATGCAACTAATGAAAAACTGTTTTTT
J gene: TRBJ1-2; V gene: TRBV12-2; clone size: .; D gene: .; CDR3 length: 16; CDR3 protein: CASRSEGGIPLYGYTF; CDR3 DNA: TGTGCAAGTCGCTCCGAAGGGGGGATCCCTCTGTATGGCTACACCTTC
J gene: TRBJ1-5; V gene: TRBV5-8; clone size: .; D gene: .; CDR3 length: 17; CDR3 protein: CASSRTVREVSNQPQHF; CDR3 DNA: TGTGCCAGCAGCCGAACAGTCAGGGAAGTAAGCAATCAGCCCCAGCATTTT
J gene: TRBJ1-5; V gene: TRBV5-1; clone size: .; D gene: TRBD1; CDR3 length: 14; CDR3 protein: CASSPGQGHQPQHF; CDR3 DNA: TGCGCCAGCAGCCCTGGACAGGGGCATCAGCCCCAGCATTTT
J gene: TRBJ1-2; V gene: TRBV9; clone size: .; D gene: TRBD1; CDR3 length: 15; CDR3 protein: CASSVGQGADYGYTF; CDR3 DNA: TGTGCCAGCAGTGTCGGACAGGGGGCAGACTATGGCTACACCTTC
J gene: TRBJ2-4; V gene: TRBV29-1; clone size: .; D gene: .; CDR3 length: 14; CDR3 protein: CSVEGKTAKNIQYF; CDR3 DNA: TGCAGCGTGGAGGGGAAGACGGCCAAAAACATTCAGTACTTC
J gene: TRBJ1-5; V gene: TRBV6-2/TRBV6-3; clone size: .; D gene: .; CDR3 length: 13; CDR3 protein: CASSLTENQPQHF; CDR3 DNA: TGTGCCAGCAGTTTGACAGAGAATCAGCCCCAGCATTTT
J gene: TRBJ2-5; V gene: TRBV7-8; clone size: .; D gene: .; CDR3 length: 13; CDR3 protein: CASERLGGETQYF; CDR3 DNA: TGTGCCAGCGAGCGATTGGGGGGAGAGACCCAGTACTTC
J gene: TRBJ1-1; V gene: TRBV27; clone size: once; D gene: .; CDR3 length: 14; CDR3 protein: CASSFNRVNTEAFF; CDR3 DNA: TGTGCCAGCAGTTTTAACAGAGTAAACACTGAAGCTTTCTTT
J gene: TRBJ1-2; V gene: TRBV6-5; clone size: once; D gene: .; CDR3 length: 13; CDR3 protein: CASSPRVLYGYTF; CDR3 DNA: TGTGCCAGCAGTCCCAGGGTTCTCTATGGCTACACCTTC
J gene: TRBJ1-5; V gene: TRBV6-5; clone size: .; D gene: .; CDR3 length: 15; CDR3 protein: CASSLGRDSNQPQHF; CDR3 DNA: TGTGCCAGCAGTTTAGGACGGGATAGCAATCAGCCCCAGCATTTT
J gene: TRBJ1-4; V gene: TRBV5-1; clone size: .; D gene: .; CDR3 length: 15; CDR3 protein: CASSFGHGTPEKLFF; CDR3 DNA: TGCGCCAGCAGCTTTGGTCACGGGACACCTGAAAAACTGTTTTTT
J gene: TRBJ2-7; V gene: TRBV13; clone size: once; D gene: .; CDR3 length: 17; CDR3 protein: CASSLGQQQQFSYEQYF; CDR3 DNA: TGTGCCAGCAGCTTAGGACAGCAACAACAATTCTCCTACGAGCAGTACTTC
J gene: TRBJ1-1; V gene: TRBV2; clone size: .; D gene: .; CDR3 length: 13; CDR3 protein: CASQDGVNTEAFF; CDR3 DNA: TGTGCCAGCCAGGACGGTGTGAATACTGAAGCTTTCTTT
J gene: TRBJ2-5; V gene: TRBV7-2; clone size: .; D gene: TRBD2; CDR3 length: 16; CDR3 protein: CASSYLAGGRGETQYF; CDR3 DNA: TGTGCCAGCAGCTATTTAGCGGGGGGGCGAGGGGAGACCCAGTACTTC
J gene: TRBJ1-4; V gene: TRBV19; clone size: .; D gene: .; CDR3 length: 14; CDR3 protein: CASSLGLRGEKLFF; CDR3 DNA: TGTGCCAGTAGTCTCGGACTTCGAGGGGAAAAACTGTTTTTT
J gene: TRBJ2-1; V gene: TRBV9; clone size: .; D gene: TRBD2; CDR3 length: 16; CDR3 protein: CASSALAGGFYNEQFF; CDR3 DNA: TGTGCCAGCAGCGCACTAGCGGGGGGATTCTACAATGAGCAGTTCTTC
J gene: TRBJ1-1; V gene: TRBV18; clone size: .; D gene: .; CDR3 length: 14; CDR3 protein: CASSPSDTNTEAFF; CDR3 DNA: TGTGCCAGCTCACCATCGGACACTAACACTGAAGCTTTCTTT
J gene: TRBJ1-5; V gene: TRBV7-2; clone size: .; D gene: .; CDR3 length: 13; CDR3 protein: CASRRTEGSTQHF; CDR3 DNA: TGTGCCAGCAGACGGACGGAGGGATCGACCCAGCATTTT
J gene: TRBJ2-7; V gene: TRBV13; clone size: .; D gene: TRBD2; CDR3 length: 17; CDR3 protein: CASSLGTSGGPAYEQYF; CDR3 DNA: TGTGCCAGCAGCTTAGGGACTAGCGGGGGGCCGGCCTACGAGCAGTACTTC
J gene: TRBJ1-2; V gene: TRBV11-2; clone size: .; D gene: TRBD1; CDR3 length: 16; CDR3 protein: CASSLDRTGQGSGYTF; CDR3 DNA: TGTGCCAGCAGCTTAGATAGGACAGGGCAGGGTTCTGGCTACACCTTC
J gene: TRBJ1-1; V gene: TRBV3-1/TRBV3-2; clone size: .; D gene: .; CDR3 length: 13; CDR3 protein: CASGPREGTEAFF; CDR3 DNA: TGTGCCAGCGGCCCGCGGGAGGGAACTGAAGCTTTCTTT
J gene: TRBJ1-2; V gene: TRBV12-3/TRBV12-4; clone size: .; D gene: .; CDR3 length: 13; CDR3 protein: CASTRAVTYGYTF; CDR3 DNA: TGTGCCAGCACCAGGGCGGTAACATATGGCTACACCTTC
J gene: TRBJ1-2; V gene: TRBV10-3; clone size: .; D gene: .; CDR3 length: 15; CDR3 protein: CAISLYGGASYGYTF; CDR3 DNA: TGTGCCATCAGTCTTTATGGAGGGGCGTCCTATGGCTACACCTTC
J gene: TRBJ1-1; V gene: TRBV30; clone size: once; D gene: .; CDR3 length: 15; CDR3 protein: CAWVAYQGLNTEAFF; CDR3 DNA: TGTGCCTGGGTCGCCTACCAGGGGCTGAACACTGAAGCTTTCTTT
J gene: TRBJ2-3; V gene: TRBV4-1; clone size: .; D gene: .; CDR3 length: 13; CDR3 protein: CASSRGSTDTQYF; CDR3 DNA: TGCGCCAGCAGCCGTGGGAGCACAGATACGCAGTATTTT
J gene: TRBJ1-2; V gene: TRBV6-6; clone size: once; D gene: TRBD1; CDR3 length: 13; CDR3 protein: CASSLGDSYGYTF; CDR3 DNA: TGTGCCAGCAGTCTGGGGGACAGCTATGGCTACACCTTC
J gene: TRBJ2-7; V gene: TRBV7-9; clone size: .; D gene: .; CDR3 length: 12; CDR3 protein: CASSKGGDEQYF; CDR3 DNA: TGTGCCAGCAGCAAAGGAGGGGACGAGCAGTACTTC
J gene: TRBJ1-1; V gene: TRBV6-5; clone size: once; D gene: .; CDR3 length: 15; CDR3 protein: CASSYSRMGGKEAFF; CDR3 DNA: TGTGCCAGCAGTTACTCGAGAATGGGAGGTAAAGAAGCTTTCTTT
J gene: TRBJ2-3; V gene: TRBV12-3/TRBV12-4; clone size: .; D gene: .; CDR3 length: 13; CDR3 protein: CASTGILTDTQYF; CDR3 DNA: TGTGCCAGCACAGGGATTCTGACAGATACGCAGTATTTT
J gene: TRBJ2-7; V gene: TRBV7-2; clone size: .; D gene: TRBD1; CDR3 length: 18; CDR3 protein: CASSLMGTGLGKSGEQYF; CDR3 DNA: TGTGCCAGCAGCTTAATGGGGACAGGGTTAGGAAAATCGGGCGAGCAGTACTTC
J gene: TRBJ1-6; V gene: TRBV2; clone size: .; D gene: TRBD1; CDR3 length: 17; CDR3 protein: CASSEGKGGRGNSPLHF; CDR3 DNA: TGTGCCAGCAGTGAAGGGAAAGGGGGCAGGGGGAATTCACCCCTCCACTTT
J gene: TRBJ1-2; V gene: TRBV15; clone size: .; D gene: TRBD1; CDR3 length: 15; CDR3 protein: CATSPRQGADYGYTF; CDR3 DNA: TGTGCCACCAGCCCCCGGCAGGGGGCTGACTATGGCTACACCTTC
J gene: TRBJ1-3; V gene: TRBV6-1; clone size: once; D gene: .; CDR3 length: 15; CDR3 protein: CASSEGWGPGNTIYF; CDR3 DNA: TGTGCCAGCAGTGAAGGTTGGGGACCAGGAAACACCATATATTTT
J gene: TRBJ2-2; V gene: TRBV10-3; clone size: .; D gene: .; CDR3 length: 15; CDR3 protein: CAIGSGTANTGELFF; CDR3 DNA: TGTGCCATCGGGTCCGGGACGGCGAACACCGGGGAGCTGTTTTTT
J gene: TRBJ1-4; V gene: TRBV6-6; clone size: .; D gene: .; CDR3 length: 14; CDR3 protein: CASSSREGYEKLFF; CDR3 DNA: TGTGCCAGCAGTTCCAGGGAAGGCTATGAAAAACTGTTTTTT
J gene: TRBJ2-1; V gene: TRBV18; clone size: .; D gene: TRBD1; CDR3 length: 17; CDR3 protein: CASSSLQGTTSYNEQFF; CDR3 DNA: TGTGCCAGCTCTTCTCTACAGGGGACGACGTCCTACAATGAGCAGTTCTTC
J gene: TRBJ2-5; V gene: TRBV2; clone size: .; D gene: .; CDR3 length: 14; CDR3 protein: CASSEANRMETQYF; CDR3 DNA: TGTGCCAGCAGTGAAGCAAACAGAATGGAGACCCAGTACTTC
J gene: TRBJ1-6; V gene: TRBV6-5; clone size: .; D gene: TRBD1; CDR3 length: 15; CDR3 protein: CASRRQGAGNSPLHF; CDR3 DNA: TGTGCCAGCAGGAGACAGGGGGCGGGCAATTCACCCCTCCACTTT
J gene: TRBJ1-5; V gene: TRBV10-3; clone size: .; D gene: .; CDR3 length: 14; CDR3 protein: CAISERGATQPQHF; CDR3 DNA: TGTGCCATCAGTGAGAGAGGGGCGACTCAGCCCCAGCATTTT
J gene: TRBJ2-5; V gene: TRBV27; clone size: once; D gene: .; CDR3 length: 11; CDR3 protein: CASRVGETQYF; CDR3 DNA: TGTGCCAGCAGGGTGGGTGAGACCCAGTACTTC
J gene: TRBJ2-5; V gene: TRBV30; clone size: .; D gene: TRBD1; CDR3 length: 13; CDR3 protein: CAWKGQGVETQYF; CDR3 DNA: TGTGCCTGGAAGGGACAGGGGGTTGAGACCCAGTACTTC